These T cell receptor beta chains were read from a single sample in a study of spatial heterogeneity in lung cancer. TCRdb fed the 5' RACE reads into MiXCR, producing one record per CDR3 protein. The profile shows about 22,000 distinct CDR3 sequences, over 5.5% of them singletons. The sequencing used PBMCs, collected at surgery. All receptors come from a male donor with early-stage non-small cell lung cancer. The CDR3 runs from the conserved cysteine through the conserved F or W. A D gene is named only where the DNA matches it firmly. Only some rows state a clone size, as once, few, many or a class for expanded clones.

>.|TRBJ1-5|TRBV7-8|many
CASSLVSGGNQPQHF
TGTGCCAGCAGCTTAGTGAGCGGAGGCAATCAGCCCCAGCATTTT
>.|TRBJ2-7|TRBV5-1|many
CASSLEGGYEQYF
TGCGCCAGCAGCTTGGAAGGGGGGTACGAGCAGTACTTC
>TRBD2|TRBJ2-2|TRBV10-3|many
CAISEDSGSIGELFF
TGTGCCATCAGTGAAGATAGCGGGAGTATAGGGGAGCTGTTTTTT
>.|TRBJ1-1|TRBV27|many
CASSLSKGMAFF
TGTGCCAGCAGTTTATCAAAGGGTATGGCTTTCTTT
>.|TRBJ2-3|TRBV5-1|.
CASMLGIGDTQYF
TGCGCCAGCATGCTCGGGATCGGAGATACGCAGTATTTT
>.|TRBJ2-7|TRBV6-1|many
CASSEEGPTYEQYF
TGTGCCAGCAGTGAAGAGGGTCCGACCTACGAGCAGTACTTC
>.|TRBJ1-2|TRBV12-3/TRBV12-4|many
CASSFLTGRNYGYTF
TGTGCCAGCAGTTTCTTAACGGGACGGAACTATGGCTACACCTTC
>.|TRBJ1-5|TRBV20-1|many
CSALGEQGSGGNQPQHF
TGCAGTGCTTTAGGCGAACAGGGCTCAGGTGGCAATCAGCCCCAGCATTTT
>.|TRBJ2-1|TRBV15|many
CATSRGAANEQFF
TGTGCCACCAGCAGGGGTGCGGCTAATGAGCAGTTCTTC
>.|TRBJ2-5|TRBV7-6|many
CASSMGLKETQYF
TGTGCCAGCAGCATGGGACTTAAAGAGACCCAGTACTTC
>.|TRBJ2-1|TRBV9|many
CASSVDPGRGEQFF
TGTGCCAGCAGCGTAGATCCGGGGCGGGGTGAGCAGTTCTTC